The T cell receptor beta chain described here comes from a study of T cells after yellow fever vaccination. About the research overall: Some fractions had low cell numbers, and these were prepared with SMART-Seq v4 Ultra Low Input. General study points: The secondary T-cell response peaked on day 5, not day 15, but was weaker. A small share of clonotypes appeared in both CD4 and CD8 compartments.

Using its own MiXCR run on the 5' RACE reads, TCRdb lists one record per CDR3 protein. The sample consists of over 200,000 distinct CDR3 sequences, approximately 6.3% of them appearing once. On this clonotype itself: Its antigen is as yet unknown.

V was shortened by 0 bases and J by 5 bases, with 15 bases between the two germline ends. This CDR3 spans 16 amino acids. Germline-derived CDR1 and CDR2 are SGHDT and YYEEEE. This receptor was obtained from a young man who received the YFV17D yellow fever vaccine. Sequences were derived from CD4+ T cells sorted from PBMCs, sampled on the day of the yellow fever booster vaccination. V gene TRBV5-6 combines with J gene TRBJ1-5; D possibly corresponds to TRBD1 (5 bases). The CDR3 sequence is CASSLGGGQGHQPQHF. The CDR3 nucleotides are TGTGCCAGCAGCTTGGGTGGTGGGCAGGGCCATCAGCCCCAGCATTTT.